The entry below gives a single T cell receptor (beta chain) sequence along with its context. Antigen: not known. This CDR3 has 15 amino acids. Germline V gene data show CDR1 as MDHEN and CDR2 as SYDVKM. V was clipped by 5 bases and J by 0 bases, with 13 bases between them. The data were taken from a study of regulatory and conventional T cells in RAG deficiency. Study-level findings and limits: These Omenn syndrome Treg sorts may hold peripherally activated cells instead. Shorter CDR3s in all patient subsets; >90% Treg-Tconv overlap in Omenn.

Blood CD4+ CD25-high CD127-low regulatory T cells supplied the genomic DNA template. TCRdb's copy holds only in-frame clones and misses some; the assay was immunoSEQ multiplex PCR. The sample lists 9,400 or so clones; about 89% were seen once. These data also formed part of another study, on regulatory T cells. That work adds: The PCR used 52 TRBV and 13 TRBJ primers. Patient repertoires had restricted TRB V-J pairs and skewed V and J usage, most in Tregs.

The chain is built from TRBV28 and TRBJ1-2, with unresolved D. The source material was Tregs sorted from blood. The TCR comes from a human donor in good health. CDR3 residues: CASSPGTGANYGYTF. The CDR3, as DNA: TGTGCCAGCAGTCCCGGAACCGGTGCTAACTATGGCTACACCTTC.